This record looks at one TCR beta chain sequence and its context. What it recognizes is unknown. Germline V CDR1 and CDR2: MNHNS, SASEGT. CDR3 length: 17 amino acids. With 1 base removed from V and 5 bases from J, the gap between germline ends came to 18 bases. The data were taken from a study of OX40 agonist ivuxolimab in advanced cancers. Study overall: In this cohort, patients received ivuxolimab, an agonistic anti-OX40 (CD134) antibody.

General study findings and limits: Low normalized clonal expansion also occurred in some nonresponding patients.

The table came from immunoSEQ multiplex PCR; TCRdb's copy has only in-frame clones and leaves some out. The data contain about 83,000 clones, 85% to 95% of them singletons. The clonotype was recovered from an adult with an advanced solid tumor such as melanoma, head and neck, liver or kidney cancer. The sequencing here drew on CD4+ or CD8+ T cells sorted from blood, taken in a trial of the OX40 agonist ivuxolimab. The genes are TRBV6-1 and TRBJ1-3; D unresolved. In DNA, the CDR3 is TGTGCCAGCAGTGAAGAACTCAAGAGACAATCCAGAAACACCATATATTTT. It codes for CASSEELKRQSRNTIYF.